This T cell receptor beta chain is from a study of vaccination and CD4 T cells after COVID-19. The overall study: Convalescent individuals exhibited SARS-CoV-2 positivity on nasal swab PCR, with fewer than 10 mild and one severe presentation. Median time from second vaccine dose to sampling was 72 days (14 to 241). Notes on the study in general: Among convalescent patients, a median 86.3% of reactive clones emerged only after vaccination.

The sample's treatment: roughly 10-day PBMC culture with coronavirus spike peptide pools or control peptides (ViraFEST assay). Concerning this clonotype itself: As yet, its antigen is unknown.

Cultured CD4+ T cell DNA underwent sequencing with the Oncomine TCR Beta short-read assay. TCRdb reprocessed the PCR reads via MiXCR and lists one record per CDR3 protein. The sample has about 20,000 distinct CDR3 sequences, over 45% seen once; the top ten hold about 13%. Trimming left V 2 bases short and J 0 bases short, with 7 bases between. Looked up from germline, CDR1 is MNHNS and CDR2 is SASEGT. This CDR3 comprises 14 residues. The TCR was taken from a human donor with COVID-19. The gene calls are TRBV6-1 and TRBJ2-5; D is ambiguous. Sequenced material: cultured CD4+ T cells from blood. CDR3: CASSERPYQETQYF. The CDR3 DNA is TGTGCCAGCAGTGAACGTCCGTACCAAGAGACCCAGTACTTC.